This TCR beta chain was recovered during a study of CD8+CD57+ T cells in acquired aplastic anemia. The study, taken as a whole, reports: Total CD4+ and CD8+ pools in patients were more diverse than the CD8+CD57+ cells of those patients.

Profiling that covered TCR beta VDJ and CDR3 relied on genomic DNA as its template. TCRdb redid the calling of the reads with MiXCR, one entry per CDR3 protein. The data show about 20,000 distinct CDR3 sequences, with less than 40% seen just once and 80% to 90% held by the top ten. Patients included in sequencing had previously demonstrated CD8+CD57+ cell expansion by flow cytometry. Therapy had not been given to patients before blood sampling. Bead enrichment of CD8+CD57+ cells gave a mean 1.6 ug DNA. The CDR3 has 12 residues. V was trimmed by 4 bases and J by 5 bases, leaving 7 bases between them. This clonotype was seen ten or more times. Its specificity is not known.

The sample was CD8+CD57+ T cells sorted from PBMCs. Subset indicated: bead-enriched CD8+CD57+ effector memory T cells from SAA patients. This sequence joins TRBV12-3 or TRBV12-4 and TRBJ2-3; D gene ambiguous. This TCR came from a human donor with aplastic anemia. The CDR3 bases are TGTGCCAGCAGTTCTACCTTAGATACGCAGTATTTT. Amino acids: CASSSTLDTQYF.